This T cell receptor beta chain originates from a study of shared clonotypes between healthy human individuals. The table lists this clone with a count of one. Some clones are missing from TCRdb's copy, which holds only in-frame ones; the method was immunoSEQ multiplex PCR. The sample contains some 2.3 million clones, over 90% of which appear only once. The CDR3 has 16 amino acids. In germline, CDR1 is MNHEY, CDR2 SMNVEV (reference sequence). Trimming cost V 7 bases and J 1 base, with 19 bases left between them. Sequencing used naive CD4+ T cells from PBMCs. Subset meaning: CD45RA+ positively selected. The receptor was isolated from a man younger than 30 in good health. Some clones in this sample may be carry-over from other donors' samples. The chain joins TRBV27 to TRBJ1-1, with a tentative D call TRBD1 (5 bases). The CDR3 coding sequence is TGTGCCAGCACCCCCTTCATGCGGGGCACGAACACTGAAGCTTTCTTT. Amino acids: CASTPFMRGTNTEAFF.